One and the same sample provided the 3 T cell receptor beta chains below, sequenced in a study of T cells in localized non-small cell lung cancer. Produced via immunoSEQ multiplex PCR; TCRdb's table is partial and in-frame only. Of around 140,000 clones in the sample, around 92% were seen once. The input for sequencing was peripheral blood, taken before any cancer treatment. These receptors were obtained from a female donor older than 55 with stage I lung adenocarcinoma.

The chain is built from TRBV29-1 and TRBJ1-1; D not certain. The CDR3 runs to 17 residues. Deletions cut 0 bases from V and 1 base from J, with 18 bases between. Looked up from germline, CDR1 is SQVTM and CDR2 is ANQGSEA. CDR3 protein: CSVEESMVFGRNTEAFF. DNA of the CDR3: TGCAGCGTTGAAGAAAGTATGGTATTCGGACGGAACACTGAAGCTTTCTTT. The whole variable domain, remainder taken from reference TRBV29-1 and TRBJ1-1, is SAVISQKPSRDICQRGTSLTIQCQVDSQVTMMFWYRQQPGQSLTLIATANQGSEATYESGFVIDKFPISRPNLTFSTLTVSNMSPEDSSIYLCSVEESMVFGRNTEAFFGQGTRLTVV.

The chain joins TRBV6-5 to TRBJ1-5, with TRBD1 matching 9 bases. The germline V gene has CDR1 MNHEY and CDR2 SVGAGI. The length of the CDR3 is 15 residues. The V segment lost 7 bases and the J segment 6 bases; nucleotides outside the gene matches: 10. This chain's CDR3 is CASTPTDRGSQPQHF. DNA for the CDR3: TGTGCCAGCACTCCCACGGACAGGGGAAGTCAGCCCCAGCATTTT.

The chain links TRBV7-9 to TRBJ2-7; D unresolved. The CDR3 consists of 13 residues. Looked up from germline, CDR1 is SEHNR and CDR2 is FQNEAQ (reference sequence). The V end was cut by 8 bases, the J end by 3 bases, with 14 bases between. CDR3 nucleotide sequence: TGTGCCAGCTCAATGGGTCCCTACTACGAGCAGTACTTC. Its translation: CASSMGPYYEQYF. Full variable domain (outside the CDR3, taken from reference TRBV7-9 and TRBJ2-7): DTGVSQNPRHKITKRGQNVTFRCDPISEHNRLYWYRQTLGQGPEFLTYFQNEAQLEKSRLLSDRFSAERPKGSFSTLEIQRTEQGDSAMYLCASSMGPYYEQYFGPGTRLTVT.